This T cell receptor beta chain was sequenced for a study of shared clonotypes between healthy human individuals. As for the study in general: Three plates were used per donor for CD4 naive, three for CD4 memory, two for CD8 naive and one for CD8 memory. Study-wide results and caveats: Sharing across four donors was highest in naive CD4 (roughly 5%) and lowest in memory CD8 (roughly 0.4%). The sampled material consisted only of blood, and tissue repertoires are likely to differ. Estimated richness was generally greater in naive than memory subsets.

Trimming took 4 bases from V and 3 from J, leaving 19 bases between them. Per germline, CDR1 SGHNT and CDR2 YYREEE (reference sequence). This CDR3 is built from 16 residues. Concerning this clone: The antigen is undetermined.

Method: immunoSEQ multiplex PCR; TCRdb's copy keeps in-frame clones and lacks some. The table records over a million clones, about 80% of them present only once. This TCR was sampled from a man aged 18 to 30 in good health. Some clones in this sample may be carry-over from other donors' samples. This rearrangement joins TRBV5-4 to TRBJ2-5; a weak D match, TRBD2 (6 bases). Sequenced: memory CD4+ T cells from PBMCs. Stated subset: CD45RA-negative fraction. The CDR3 here is CASSARDSRGKETQYF. The CDR3 DNA is TGTGCCAGCAGCGCCCGGGACTCCCGAGGGAAAGAGACCCAGTACTTC.